This T cell receptor (beta chain) was identified during a study of T cell responses to AZD1222 COVID-19 vaccine. Repertoires were generated with immunoSEQ multiplex PCR, while TCRdb's copy carries only in-frame clones and drops some. Among tens of thousands of clones listed, around 90% were seen once. General observations from the study: Donor demographics were predominantly white British with a female majority; clonal diversity may be underestimated.

Concerning this clone itself: Its specificity is not known.

CDR3 size: 16 residues. Germline V gives CDR1 MNHEY, CDR2 SMNVEV (reference sequence). V was clipped by 3 bases and J by 4 bases, with 18 bases between them. The V gene is TRBV27, the J gene TRBJ1-1; D may be TRBD1 (5 bases). Specimen: peripheral blood, collected 28 days after the second AZD1222 dose. The clonotype originates from an adult who received the AZD1222 COVID-19 vaccine. The CDR3 DNA reads as TGTGCCAGCAGTTTGGGGGGGTACGGTGGGATCACTGAAGCTTTCTTT. This codes for CASSLGGYGGITEAFF.